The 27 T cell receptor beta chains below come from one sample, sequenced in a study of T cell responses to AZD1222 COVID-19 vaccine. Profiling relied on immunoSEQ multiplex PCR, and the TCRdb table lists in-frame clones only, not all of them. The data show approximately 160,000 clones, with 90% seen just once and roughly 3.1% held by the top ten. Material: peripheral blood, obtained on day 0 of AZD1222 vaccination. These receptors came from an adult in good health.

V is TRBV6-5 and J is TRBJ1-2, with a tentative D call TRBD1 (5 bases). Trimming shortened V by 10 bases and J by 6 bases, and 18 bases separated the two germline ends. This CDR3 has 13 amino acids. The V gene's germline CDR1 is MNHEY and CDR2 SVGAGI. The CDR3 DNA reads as TGTGCCACCCGGGCAGGGCGGACCCATGGCTACACCTTC. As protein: CATRAGRTHGYTF.

Written as DNA, the CDR3 is TGTGCCAGCAGCCTGGACAGGGGTAGTGGCTACACCTTC. As protein: CASSLDRGSGYTF. The rearrangement uses TRBV3-1 (or the pseudogene TRBV3-2) and TRBJ1-2; 9 bases map to TRBD1. Germline V gives CDR1 LGHDT, CDR2 YNNKEL (reference sequence). V lost 4 bases and J lost 7; bases outside the gene matches: 4. This CDR3 has 13 residues.

This chain's CDR3 is CVWGTGGRNTEAFF. CDR3 in DNA: TGTGTCTGGGGAACAGGGGGGCGAAACACTGAAGCTTTCTTT. The rearrangement joins TRBV25-1 to TRBJ1-1; TRBD1 agrees at 8 bases. The CDR3 runs 14 residues. Per germline, CDR1 MGHDK and CDR2 SYGVNS.

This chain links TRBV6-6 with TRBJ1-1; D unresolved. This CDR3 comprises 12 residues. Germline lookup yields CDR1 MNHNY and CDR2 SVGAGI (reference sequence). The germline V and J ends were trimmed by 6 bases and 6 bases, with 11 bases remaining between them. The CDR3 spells CASSITRAEAFF. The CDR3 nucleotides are TGTGCCAGCAGCATTACCCGAGCTGAAGCTTTCTTT.

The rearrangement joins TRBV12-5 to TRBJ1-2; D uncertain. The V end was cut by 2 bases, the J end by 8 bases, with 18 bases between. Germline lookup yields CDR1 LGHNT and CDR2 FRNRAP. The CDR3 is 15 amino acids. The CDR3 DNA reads TGTGCTAGTGGTTTGCCCCCCGTTGAAACCGGGGGCTACACCTTC. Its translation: CASGLPPVETGGYTF.

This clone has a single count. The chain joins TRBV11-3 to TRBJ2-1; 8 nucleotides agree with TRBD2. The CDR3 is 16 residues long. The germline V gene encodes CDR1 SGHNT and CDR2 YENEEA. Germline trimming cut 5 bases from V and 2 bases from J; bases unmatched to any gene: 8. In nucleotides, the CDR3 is TGTGCCAGCAGCCCGCAAGCGGGGGCCGCCTACAATGAGCAGTTCTTC. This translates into CASSPQAGAAYNEQFF.

The CDR3 DNA follows: TGTGCCAGTAGTATGGGACAGGGAGGGGACGGCTACACCTTC. Its protein is CASSMGQGGDGYTF. The chain couples TRBV19 to TRBJ1-2, with 9 nucleotides matching TRBD1. V gave up 3 bases and J gave up 8 bases; unmatched junction bases: 7. This CDR3 spans 14 amino acids. Germline V lookup: CDR1 LNHDA, CDR2 SQIVND (reference sequence).

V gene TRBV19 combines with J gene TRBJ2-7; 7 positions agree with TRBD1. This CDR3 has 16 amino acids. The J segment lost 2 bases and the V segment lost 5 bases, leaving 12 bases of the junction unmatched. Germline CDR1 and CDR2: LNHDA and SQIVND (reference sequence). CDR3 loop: CASSGPIQGIAYEQYF. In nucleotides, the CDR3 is TGTGCCAGTAGTGGTCCTATACAGGGGATCGCCTACGAGCAGTACTTC.

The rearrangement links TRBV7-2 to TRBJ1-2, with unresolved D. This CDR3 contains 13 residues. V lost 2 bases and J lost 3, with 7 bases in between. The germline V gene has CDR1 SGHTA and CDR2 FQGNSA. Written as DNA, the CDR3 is TGTGCCAGCAGCTTATTGAGGGACTATGGCTACACCTTC. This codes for CASSLLRDYGYTF.

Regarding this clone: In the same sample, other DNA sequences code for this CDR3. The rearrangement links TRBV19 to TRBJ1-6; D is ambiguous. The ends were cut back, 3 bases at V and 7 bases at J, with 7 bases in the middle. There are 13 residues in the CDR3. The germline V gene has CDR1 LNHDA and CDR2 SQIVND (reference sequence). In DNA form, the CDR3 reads TGTGCCAGTAGTATCGACTGGAATTCACCCCTCCACTTT. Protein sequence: CASSIDWNSPLHF.

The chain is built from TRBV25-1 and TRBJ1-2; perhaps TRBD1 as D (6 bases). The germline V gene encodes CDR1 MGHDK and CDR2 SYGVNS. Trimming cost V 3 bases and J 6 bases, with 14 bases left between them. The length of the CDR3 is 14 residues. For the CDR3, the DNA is TGTGCCAGCAGTGATATGCAAGGGGGAGATGGCTACACCTTC. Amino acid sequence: CASSDMQGGDGYTF.

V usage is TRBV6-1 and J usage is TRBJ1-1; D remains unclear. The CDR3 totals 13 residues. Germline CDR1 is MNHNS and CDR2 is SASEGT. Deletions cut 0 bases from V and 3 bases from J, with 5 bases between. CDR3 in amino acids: CASSEARDTEAFF. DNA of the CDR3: TGTGCCAGCAGTGAAGCGAGGGACACTGAAGCTTTCTTT.

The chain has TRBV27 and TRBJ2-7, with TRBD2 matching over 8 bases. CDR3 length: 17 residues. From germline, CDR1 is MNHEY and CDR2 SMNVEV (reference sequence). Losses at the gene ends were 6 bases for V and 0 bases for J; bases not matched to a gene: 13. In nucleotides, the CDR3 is TGTGCCAGCAGCCCTACCCCCCTGCGGGGGGACTCCTACGAGCAGTACTTC. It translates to CASSPTPLRGDSYEQYF.

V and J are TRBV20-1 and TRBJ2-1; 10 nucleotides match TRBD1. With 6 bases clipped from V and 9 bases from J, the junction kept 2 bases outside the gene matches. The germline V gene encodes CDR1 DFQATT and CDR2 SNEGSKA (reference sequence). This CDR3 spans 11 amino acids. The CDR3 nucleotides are TGCAGTGCACGGACAGGGGGTGAGCAGTTCTTC. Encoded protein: CSARTGGEQFF.

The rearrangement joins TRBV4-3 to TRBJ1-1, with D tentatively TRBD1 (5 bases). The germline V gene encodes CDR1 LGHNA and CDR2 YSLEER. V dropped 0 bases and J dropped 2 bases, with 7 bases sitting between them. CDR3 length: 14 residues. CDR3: CASSQDRANTEAFF. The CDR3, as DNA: TGCGCCAGCAGCCAAGACAGGGCAAACACTGAAGCTTTCTTT.

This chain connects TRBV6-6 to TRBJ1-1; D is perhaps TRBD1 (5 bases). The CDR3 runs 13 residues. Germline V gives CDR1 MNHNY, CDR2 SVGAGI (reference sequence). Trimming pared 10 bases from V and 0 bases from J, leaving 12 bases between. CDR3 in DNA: TGTGCCACCTCAGGGACTGTGAACACTGAAGCTTTCTTT. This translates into CATSGTVNTEAFF.

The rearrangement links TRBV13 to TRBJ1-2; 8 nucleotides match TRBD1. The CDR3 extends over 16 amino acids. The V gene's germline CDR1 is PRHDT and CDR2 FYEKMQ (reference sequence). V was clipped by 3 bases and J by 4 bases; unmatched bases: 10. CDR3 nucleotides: TGTGCCAGCAGCTTCCAGGGGGCCCGTGGCTTCTATGGCTACACCTTC. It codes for CASSFQGARGFYGYTF.

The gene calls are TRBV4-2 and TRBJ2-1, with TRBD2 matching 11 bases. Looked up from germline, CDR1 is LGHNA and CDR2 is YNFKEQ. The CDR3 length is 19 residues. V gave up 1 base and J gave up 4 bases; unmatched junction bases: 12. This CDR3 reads CASSQVASKGLAVYNEQFF. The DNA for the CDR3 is TGTGCCAGCAGCCAAGTGGCCAGTAAGGGACTAGCGGTTTACAATGAGCAGTTCTTC.

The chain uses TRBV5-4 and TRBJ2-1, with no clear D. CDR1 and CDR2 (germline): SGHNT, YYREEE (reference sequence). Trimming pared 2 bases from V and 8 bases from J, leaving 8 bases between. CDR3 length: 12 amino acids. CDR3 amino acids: CASSLTRDEQFF. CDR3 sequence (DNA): TGTGCCAGCAGCTTAACAAGGGATGAGCAGTTCTTC.

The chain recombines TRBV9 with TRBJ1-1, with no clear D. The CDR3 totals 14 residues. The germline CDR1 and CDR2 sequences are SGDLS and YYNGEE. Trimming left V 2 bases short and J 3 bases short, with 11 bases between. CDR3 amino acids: CASSVAGYDTEAFF. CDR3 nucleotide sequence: TGTGCCAGCAGCGTTGCGGGCTATGACACTGAAGCTTTCTTT.

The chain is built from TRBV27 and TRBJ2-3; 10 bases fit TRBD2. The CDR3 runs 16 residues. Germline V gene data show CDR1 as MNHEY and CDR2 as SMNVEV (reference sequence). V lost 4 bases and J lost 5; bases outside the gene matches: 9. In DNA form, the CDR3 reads TGTGCCAGCAGTTGGGGGCGAGCGGGGGGGCAAGATACGCAGTATTTT. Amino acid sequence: CASSWGRAGGQDTQYF.

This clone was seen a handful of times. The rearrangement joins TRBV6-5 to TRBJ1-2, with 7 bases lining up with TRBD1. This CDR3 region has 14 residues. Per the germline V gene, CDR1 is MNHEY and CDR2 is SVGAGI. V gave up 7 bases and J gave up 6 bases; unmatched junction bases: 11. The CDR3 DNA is TGTGCCAGCACCCCTCAAGGGGGCGGGGATGGCTACACCTTC. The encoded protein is CASTPQGGGDGYTF.

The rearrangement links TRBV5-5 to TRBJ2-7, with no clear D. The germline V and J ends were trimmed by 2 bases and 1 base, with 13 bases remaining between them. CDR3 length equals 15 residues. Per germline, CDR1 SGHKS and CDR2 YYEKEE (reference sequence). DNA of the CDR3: TGTGCCAGCAGCTTCTCACCGCCGCCTTCCTACGAGCAGTACTTC. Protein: CASSFSPPPSYEQYF.

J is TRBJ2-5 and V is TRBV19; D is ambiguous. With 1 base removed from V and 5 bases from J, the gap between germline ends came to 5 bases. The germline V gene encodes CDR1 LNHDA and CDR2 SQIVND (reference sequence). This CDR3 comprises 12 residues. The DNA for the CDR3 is TGTGCCAGTAGTATAGGGGTGGAGACCCAGTACTTC. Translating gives CASSIGVETQYF.

This CDR3 is CASSSGGTDTQYF. CDR3 nucleotides: TGTGCCAGCAGTTCAGGGGGCACAGATACGCAGTATTTT. V gene TRBV7-8 combines with J gene TRBJ2-3, with D possibly being TRBD1 (6 bases). CDR3 size: 13 residues. Germline V gives CDR1 SGHVS, CDR2 FQNEAQ. V was pared by 6 bases and J by 1 base, with 8 bases between.

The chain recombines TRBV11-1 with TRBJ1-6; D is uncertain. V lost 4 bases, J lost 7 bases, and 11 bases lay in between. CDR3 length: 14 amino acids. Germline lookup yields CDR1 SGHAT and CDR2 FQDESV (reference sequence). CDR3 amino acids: CASSSVRRNSPLHF. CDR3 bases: TGTGCCAGCAGCTCCGTCAGGAGAAATTCACCCCTCCACTTT.

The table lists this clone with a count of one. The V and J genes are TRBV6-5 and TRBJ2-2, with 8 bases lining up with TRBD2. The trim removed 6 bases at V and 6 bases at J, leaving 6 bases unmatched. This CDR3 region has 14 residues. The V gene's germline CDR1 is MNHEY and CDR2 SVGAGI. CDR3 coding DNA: TGTGCCAGCAGAATGGGACTAGAGGCCGGGGAGCTGTTTTTT. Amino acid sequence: CASRMGLEAGELFF.